This T cell receptor beta chain was sequenced in a study of post-analysis software for immune sequencing data (dated by TCRdb to the mid-2010s). As for the study more broadly: Recorded disease courses included relapsing-remitting, secondary progressive and progressive-relapsing multiple sclerosis, with some patients lacking subtype annotation. A subset of samples was prepared in parallel using single-end sample barcoding, then pooled and co-amplified after Illumina adapter ligation. The patient repertoires were set against about eleven previously published healthy control repertoires from donors whose ages ranged from roughly 6 to 27 years.

The library came from PCR. TCRdb lists the instrument as Illumina HiSeq 2500. To reduce PCR and sequencing biases, unique molecular identifiers were incorporated into the TCR beta cDNA libraries. Every 1 to 10 million input T cells yielded approximately 500,000 cDNA molecules, meaning each molecule approximated one T cell. Patient libraries were prepared and sequenced with the same protocol used for the earlier healthy control dataset. Samples belonging to the same batch were prepared together, multiplexed and sequenced on a shared HiSeq lane. Regarding the original processing steps: MIGEC was used to process the raw barcoded reads, and molecular identifier groups with only a single read were discarded before consensus assembly and CDR3 extraction. VDJtools was used for post-analysis of the clonotype tables, and diversity was normalized by down-sampling every dataset to the size of the smallest sample. To correct batch-related cross-sample contamination, repertoire overlap clustering matched CDR3 amino acid sequences but not nucleotide sequences. Through fastp at Q25 and MiXCR, TCRdb rebuilt clones from the public reads, retaining in-frame beta chains. Rows with a matching CDR3 protein are joined into one entry that keeps the most common DNA and genes. TCRdb's processing, not the study's, gives the V and J calls here. Counted in this sample were some 690,000 distinct CDR3 sequences; 30% of them appeared once. The ten biggest clones cover under 0.7% of the sample.

TCR beta repertoires were profiled from peripheral blood of 10 to 15 young patients with multiple sclerosis to demonstrate the VDJtools post-analysis software. The patients with multiple sclerosis were children and adolescents between about 6 and 15 years of age. The investigation overall reported the following: Significantly lower normalized Chao1 diversity was found in multiple sclerosis patients than in controls, suggesting substantial peripheral T-cell clonal expansion. About five TRBV segments, including TRBV5-6, TRBV5-1 and TRBV20-1, were significantly more frequent in patients than controls. Strong co-clustering of samples prepared in the same batch was shown by direct clustering with F measure, prompting a batch-effect correction. The control group was slightly older than the multiple sclerosis patient group.

In regard to this clonotype: Its antigen has not been determined. Base qualities are not at hand, and no much larger clone is one base apart.

The V end gives up 0 bases and the J end 2 bases, leaving 4 bases in the junction not matched to a gene. Inclusive of the bounding cysteine and phenylalanine, the CDR3 is 14 residues long. Only the CDR3 part of the read is kept: 42 bases, read in frame from the first base. The germline V gene encodes CDR1 DFQATT and CDR2 SNEGSKA (reference sequence). This chain joins TRBV20-1 to TRBJ2-7, with 7 bases in between that match TRBD2. The sequence was collected from a girl under 18 with multiple sclerosis. The material sequenced was blood. The DNA is TGCAGTGCTAGAGATAGCGGGCGAACCTACGAGCAGTACTTC. Its translation reads: CSARDSGRTYEQYF.